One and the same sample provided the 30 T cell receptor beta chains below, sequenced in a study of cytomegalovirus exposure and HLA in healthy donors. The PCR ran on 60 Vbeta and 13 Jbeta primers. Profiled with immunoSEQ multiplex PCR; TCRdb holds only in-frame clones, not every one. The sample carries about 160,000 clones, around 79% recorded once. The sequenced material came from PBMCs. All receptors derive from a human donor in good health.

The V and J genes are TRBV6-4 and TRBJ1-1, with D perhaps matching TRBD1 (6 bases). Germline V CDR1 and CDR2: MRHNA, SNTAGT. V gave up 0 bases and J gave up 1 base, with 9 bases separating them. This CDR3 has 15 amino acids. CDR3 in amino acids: CASSDSAGANTEAFF. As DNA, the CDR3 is TGTGCCAGCAGTGACTCGGCAGGGGCGAACACTGAAGCTTTCTTT.

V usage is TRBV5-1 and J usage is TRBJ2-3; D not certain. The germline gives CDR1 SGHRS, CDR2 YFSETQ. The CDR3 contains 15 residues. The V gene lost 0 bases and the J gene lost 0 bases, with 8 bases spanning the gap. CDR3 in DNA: TGCGCCAGCAGCTTGGGTTTCTCTAGCACAGATACGCAGTATTTT. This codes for CASSLGFSSTDTQYF. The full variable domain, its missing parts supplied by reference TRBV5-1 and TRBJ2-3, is KAGVTQTPRYLIKTRGQQVTLSCSPISGHRSVSWYQQTPGQGLQFLFEYFSETQRNKGNFPGRFSGRQFSNSRSEMNVSTLELGDSALYLCASSLGFSSTDTQYFGPGTRLTVL.

CDR3 in DNA: TGTGCCAGCAGCTTTCAGGCGGATACGCAGTATTTT. As protein: CASSFQADTQYF. The chain recombines TRBV11-2 with TRBJ2-3; D is undetermined. Trimming stripped 3 bases from V and 6 bases from J, with 7 bases between. CDR1 is SGHAT and CDR2 is FQNNGV in the germline V gene. The CDR3 contains 12 residues.

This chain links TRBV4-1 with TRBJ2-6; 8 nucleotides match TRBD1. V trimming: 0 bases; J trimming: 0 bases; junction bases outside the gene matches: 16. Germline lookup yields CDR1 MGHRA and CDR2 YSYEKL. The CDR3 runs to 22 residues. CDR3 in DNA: TGCGCCAGCAGCCAAGATCCTGGGCCACCGGGACAGGTTCTCTCTGGGGCCAACGTCCTGACTTTC. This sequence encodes CASSQDPGPPGQVLSGANVLTF.

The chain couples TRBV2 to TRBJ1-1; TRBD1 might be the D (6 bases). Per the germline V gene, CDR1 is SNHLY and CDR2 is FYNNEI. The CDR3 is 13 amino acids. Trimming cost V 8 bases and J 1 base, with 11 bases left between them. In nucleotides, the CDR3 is TGTGCCAGCCAGCCGACAGGGAACACTGAAGCTTTCTTT. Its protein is CASQPTGNTEAFF.

The CDR3 spells CASSLGQTNTGELFF. DNA for the CDR3: TGCGCCAGCAGTCTCGGACAGACGAACACCGGGGAGCTGTTTTTT. This sequence joins TRBV5-1 and TRBJ2-2; the D gene is possibly TRBD1 (6 bases). Germline V lookup: CDR1 SGHRS, CDR2 YFSETQ. Trimming stripped 5 bases from V and 0 bases from J, with 11 bases between. The CDR3 totals 15 residues.

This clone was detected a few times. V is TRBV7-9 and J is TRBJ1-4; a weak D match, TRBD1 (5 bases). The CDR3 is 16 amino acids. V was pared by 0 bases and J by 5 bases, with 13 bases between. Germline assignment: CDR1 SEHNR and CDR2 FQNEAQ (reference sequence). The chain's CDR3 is CASSLAPQGLNEKLFF. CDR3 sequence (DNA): TGTGCCAGCAGCTTAGCGCCTCAGGGCTTAAATGAAAAACTGTTTTTT.

The CDR3 loop is CASNRHRVAGGNNEQFF. In nucleotides, the CDR3 is TGTGCCAGTAATCGTCATCGCGTTGCGGGAGGGAACAATGAGCAGTTCTTC. The chain couples TRBV19 to TRBJ2-1; 9 bases are a match to TRBD2. The CDR3 runs to 17 residues. The germline gives CDR1 LNHDA, CDR2 SQIVND (reference sequence). Trimming removed 7 bases from V and 5 bases from J; junction bases left unmatched: 15.

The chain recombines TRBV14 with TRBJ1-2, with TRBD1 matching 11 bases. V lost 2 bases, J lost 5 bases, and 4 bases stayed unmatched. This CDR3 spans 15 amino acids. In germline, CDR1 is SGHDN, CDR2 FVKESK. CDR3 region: CASSQSGTGGYGYTF. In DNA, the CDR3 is TGTGCCAGCAGCCAATCCGGGACAGGGGGTTATGGCTACACCTTC. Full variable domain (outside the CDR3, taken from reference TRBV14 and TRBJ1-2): EAGVTQFPSHSVIEKGQTVTLRCDPISGHDNLYWYRRVMGKEIKFLLHFVKESKQDESGMPNNRFLAERTGGTYSTLKVQPAELEDSGVYFCASSQSGTGGYGYTFGSGTRLTVV.

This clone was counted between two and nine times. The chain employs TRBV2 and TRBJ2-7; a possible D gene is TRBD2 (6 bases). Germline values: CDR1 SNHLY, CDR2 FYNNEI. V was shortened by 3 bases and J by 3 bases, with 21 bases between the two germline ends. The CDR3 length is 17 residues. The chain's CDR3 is CASSETSGVEIDYEQYF. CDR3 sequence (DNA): TGTGCCAGCAGTGAGACTAGTGGGGTCGAAATAGACTACGAGCAGTACTTC.

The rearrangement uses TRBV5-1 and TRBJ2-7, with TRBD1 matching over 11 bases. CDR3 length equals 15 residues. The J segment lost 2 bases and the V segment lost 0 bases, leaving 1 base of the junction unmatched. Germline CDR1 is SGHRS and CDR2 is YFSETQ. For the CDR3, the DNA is TGCGCCAGCAGCTTGGCGGGACAGGGGGCCTACGAGCAGTACTTC. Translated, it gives CASSLAGQGAYEQYF.

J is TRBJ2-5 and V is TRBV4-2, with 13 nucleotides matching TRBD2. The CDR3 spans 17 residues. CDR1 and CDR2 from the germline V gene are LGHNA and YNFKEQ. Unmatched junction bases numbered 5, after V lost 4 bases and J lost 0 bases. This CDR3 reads CASSRSGTSGNQETQYF. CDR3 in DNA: TGTGCCAGCAGCCGATCCGGGACTAGCGGGAACCAAGAGACCCAGTACTTC.

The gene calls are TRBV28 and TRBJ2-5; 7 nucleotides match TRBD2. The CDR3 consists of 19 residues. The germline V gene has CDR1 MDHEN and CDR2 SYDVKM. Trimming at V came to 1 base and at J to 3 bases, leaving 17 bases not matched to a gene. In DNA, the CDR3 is TGTGCCAGCAGTTTATTCCGGAGGGGCGGGGGTTACAATGAAGAGACCCAGTACTTC. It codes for CASSLFRRGGGYNEETQYF.

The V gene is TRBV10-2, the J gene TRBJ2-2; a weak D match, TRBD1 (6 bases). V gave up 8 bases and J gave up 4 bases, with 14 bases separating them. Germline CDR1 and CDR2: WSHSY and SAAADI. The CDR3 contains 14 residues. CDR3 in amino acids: CASFFQGTTGELFF. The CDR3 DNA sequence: TGCGCCAGCTTCTTTCAGGGGACCACCGGGGAGCTGTTTTTT.

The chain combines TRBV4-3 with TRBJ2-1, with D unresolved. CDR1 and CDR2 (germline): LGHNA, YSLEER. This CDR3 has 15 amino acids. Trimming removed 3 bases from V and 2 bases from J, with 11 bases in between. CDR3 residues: CASSHQEATYNEQFF. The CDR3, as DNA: TGCGCCAGCAGCCATCAAGAGGCTACCTACAATGAGCAGTTCTTC.

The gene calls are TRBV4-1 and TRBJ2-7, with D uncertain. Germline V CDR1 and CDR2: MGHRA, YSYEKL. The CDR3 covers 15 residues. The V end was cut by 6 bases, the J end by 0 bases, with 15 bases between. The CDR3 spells CASSPTPSGSYEQYF. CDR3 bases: TGCGCCAGCAGTCCCACACCTTCTGGCTCCTACGAGCAGTACTTC.

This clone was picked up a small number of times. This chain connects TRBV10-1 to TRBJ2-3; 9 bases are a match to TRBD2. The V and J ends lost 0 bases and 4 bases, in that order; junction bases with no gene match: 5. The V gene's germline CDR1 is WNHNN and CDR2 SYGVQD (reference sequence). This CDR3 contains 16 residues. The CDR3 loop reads CASSESSSGNSDTQYF. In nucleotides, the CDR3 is TGCGCCAGCAGTGAGTCTTCTAGCGGGAACTCAGATACGCAGTATTTT.

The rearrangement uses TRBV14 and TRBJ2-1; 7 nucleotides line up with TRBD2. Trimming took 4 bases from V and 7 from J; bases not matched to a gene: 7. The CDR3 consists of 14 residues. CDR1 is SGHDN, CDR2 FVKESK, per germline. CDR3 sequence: CASSPLGEGNEQFF. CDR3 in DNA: TGTGCCAGCAGCCCTCTGGGGGAGGGAAATGAGCAGTTCTTC.

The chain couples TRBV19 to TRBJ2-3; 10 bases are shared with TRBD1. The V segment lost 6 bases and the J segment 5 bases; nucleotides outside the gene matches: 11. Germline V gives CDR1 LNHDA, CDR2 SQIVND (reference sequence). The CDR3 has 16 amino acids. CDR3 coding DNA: TGTGCCAGTAGCCAAGACGGGACAGGGGTTCGAGATACGCAGTATTTT. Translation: CASSQDGTGVRDTQYF.

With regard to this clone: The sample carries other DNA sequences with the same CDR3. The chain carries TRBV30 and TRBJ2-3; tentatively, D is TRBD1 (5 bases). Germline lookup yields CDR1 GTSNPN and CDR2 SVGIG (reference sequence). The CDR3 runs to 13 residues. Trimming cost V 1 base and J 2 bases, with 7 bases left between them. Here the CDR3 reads CAWSAGITDTQYF. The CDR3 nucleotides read TGTGCCTGGAGTGCAGGGATCACAGATACGCAGTATTTT.

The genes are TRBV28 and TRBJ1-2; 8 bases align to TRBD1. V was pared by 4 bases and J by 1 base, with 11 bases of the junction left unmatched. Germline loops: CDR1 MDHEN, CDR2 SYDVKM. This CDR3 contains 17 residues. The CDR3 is CASSSNTGGSGNYGYTF. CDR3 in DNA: TGTGCCAGCAGTTCAAATACAGGGGGTTCGGGTAACTATGGCTACACCTTC.

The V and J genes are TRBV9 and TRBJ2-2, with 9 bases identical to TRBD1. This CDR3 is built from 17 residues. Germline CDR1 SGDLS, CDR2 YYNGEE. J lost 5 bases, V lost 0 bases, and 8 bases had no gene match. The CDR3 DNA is TGTGCCAGCAGCGTAGCTACGACAGGGGGTCGTACCGGGGAGCTGTTTTTT. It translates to CASSVATTGGRTGELFF.

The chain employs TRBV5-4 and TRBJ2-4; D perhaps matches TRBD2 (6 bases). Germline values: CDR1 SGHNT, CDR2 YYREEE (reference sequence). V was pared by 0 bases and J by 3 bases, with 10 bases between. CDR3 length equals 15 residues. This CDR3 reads CASSLAPGDKNIQYF. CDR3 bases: TGTGCCAGCAGCTTGGCCCCGGGGGACAAAAACATTCAGTACTTC.

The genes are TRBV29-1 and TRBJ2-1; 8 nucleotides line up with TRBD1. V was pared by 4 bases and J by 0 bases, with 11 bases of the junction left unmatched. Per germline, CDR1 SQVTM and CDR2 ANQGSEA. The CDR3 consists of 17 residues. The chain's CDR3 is CSVVGQVSTSSYNEQFF. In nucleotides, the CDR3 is TGCAGCGTTGTGGGACAGGTCAGTACAAGCTCCTACAATGAGCAGTTCTTC.

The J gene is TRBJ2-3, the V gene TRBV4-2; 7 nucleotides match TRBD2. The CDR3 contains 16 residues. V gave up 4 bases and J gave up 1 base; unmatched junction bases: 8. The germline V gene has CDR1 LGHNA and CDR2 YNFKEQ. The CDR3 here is CASSRETSSRTDTQYF. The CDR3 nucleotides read TGTGCCAGCAGCCGAGAGACTAGCAGCCGCACAGATACGCAGTATTTT.

The CDR3 sequence is CASGGGGVETQYF. The CDR3 nucleotides are TGTGCCAGCGGGGGAGGGGGGGTAGAGACCCAGTACTTC. The chain has TRBV2 and TRBJ2-5; maybe TRBD2 (7 bases). Germline CDR1 reads SNHLY; CDR2 reads FYNNEI. The CDR3 spans 13 residues. Deletions cut 8 bases from V and 4 bases from J, with 14 bases between. The variable domain in full, with the rest retrieved from reference TRBV2 and TRBJ2-5, is EPEVTQTPSHQVTQMGQEVILRCVPISNHLYFYWYRQILGQKVEFLVSFYNNEISEKSEIFDDQFSVERPDGSNFTLKIRSTKLEDSAMYFCASGGGGVETQYFGPGTRLLVL.

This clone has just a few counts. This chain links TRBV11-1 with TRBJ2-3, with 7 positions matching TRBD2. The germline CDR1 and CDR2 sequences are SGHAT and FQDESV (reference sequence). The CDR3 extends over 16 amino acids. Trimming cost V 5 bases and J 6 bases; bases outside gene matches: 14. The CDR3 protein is CASSRLAGDPGDTQYF. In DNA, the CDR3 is TGTGCCAGCAGCCGGTTGGCGGGAGACCCGGGGGATACGCAGTATTTT. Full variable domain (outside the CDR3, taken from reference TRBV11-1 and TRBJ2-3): EAEVAQSPRYKITEKSQAVAFWCDPISGHATLYWYRQILGQGPELLVQFQDESVVDDSQLPKDRFSAERLKGVDSTLKIQPAELGDSAMYLCASSRLAGDPGDTQYFGPGTRLTVL.

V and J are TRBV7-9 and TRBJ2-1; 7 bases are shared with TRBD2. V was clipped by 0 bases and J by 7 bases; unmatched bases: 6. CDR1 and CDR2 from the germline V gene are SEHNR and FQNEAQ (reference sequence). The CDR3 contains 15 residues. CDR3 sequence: CASSLAGGLGNEQFF. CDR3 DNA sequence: TGTGCCAGCAGCTTAGCGGGGGGGTTAGGAAATGAGCAGTTCTTC.

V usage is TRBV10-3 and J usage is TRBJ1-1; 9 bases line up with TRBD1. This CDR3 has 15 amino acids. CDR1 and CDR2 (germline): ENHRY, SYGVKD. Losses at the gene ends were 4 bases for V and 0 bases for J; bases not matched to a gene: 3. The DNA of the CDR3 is TGTGCCATCAGTGTCGGACAGGGGTTGAACACTGAAGCTTTCTTT. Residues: CAISVGQGLNTEAFF.

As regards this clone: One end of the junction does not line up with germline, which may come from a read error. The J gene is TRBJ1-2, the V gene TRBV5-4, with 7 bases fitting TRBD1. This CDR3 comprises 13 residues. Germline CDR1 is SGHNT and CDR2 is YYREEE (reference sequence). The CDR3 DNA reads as TGTGCCAGCAGCGACGGACAGGCCTATGGCTACCCCTTC. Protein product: CASSDGQAYGYPF.